Sequencing of this T cell receptor beta chain was carried out in a study of blood T cell repertoires in COVID-19. As for the study in general: Researchers got acute and convalescent COVID-19 samples from the United States, Italy and Spain.

Assay: immunoSEQ multiplex PCR; the TCRdb copy retains only in-frame clones and omits some. The profile shows 130,000 to 150,000 clones, about four fifths of them singletons. Material: PBMCs or T cells enriched from blood (not recorded which). The sequence was collected from a man in his forties with acute COVID-19.

CDR3 loop: CASSFSGGVVTGELFF. The CDR3 DNA sequence: TGTGCCAGCAGTTTTAGCGGGGGGGTGGTCACCGGGGAGCTGTTTTTT. The rearrangement links TRBV6-5 to TRBJ2-2, with 11 bases matching TRBD2. With 4 bases clipped from V and 4 bases from J, the junction kept 5 bases outside the gene matches. The CDR3 sequence is 16 residues long. Germline values: CDR1 MNHEY, CDR2 SVGAGI.